The rows below give T cell receptor beta chains drawn from one sample of a study of breast tumors, draining lymph nodes, adjacent tissues. TCRdb re-analysed the multiplex PCR reads in MiXCR, keeping a single row per CDR3 protein. The sample lists roughly 260,000 distinct CDR3 sequences, around 31% seen once, with under 1.2% in the top ten. Sequenced material: axillary lymph node tissue. Source of these receptors: a female donor with breast cancer. Some clones in this sample may be carry-over from other donors' samples. CDR3s include the opening cysteine and the closing phenylalanine or tryptophan. The D gene is left open where the match is weak. The size entry is marked missing in some rows and otherwise reads once, few, many or a size class.

TRBV25-1	.	many	TRBJ2-7	CASSEPSSYEQYF	TGTGCCAGCAGTGAACCGAGTAGCTACGAGCAGTACTTC
TRBV6-2/TRBV6-3	TRBD1	.	TRBJ2-5	CASSWGQGRGTQYF	TGTGCCAGCAGTTGGGGACAGGGACGGGGGACCCAGTACTTC
TRBV30	TRBD1	few	TRBJ1-6	CAWREYRGGNSPLHF	TGTGCCTGGAGGGAGTACAGGGGGGGGAATTCACCCCTCCACTTT
TRBV5-4	TRBD2	many	TRBJ2-3	CASSRGSGKGTDTQYF	TGTGCCAGCAGCCGAGGAAGCGGGAAGGGGACAGATACGCAGTATTTT
TRBV7-9	TRBD1	.	TRBJ1-5	CATQGQGVDHYEHF	TGTGCCACCCAGGGACAGGGCGTAGATCACTACGAGCATTTT
TRBV12-3/TRBV12-4	TRBD1	many	TRBJ1-6	CASSVGQVSPLHF	TGTGCCAGCTCCGTGGGACAGGTATCGCCCCTCCACTTT
TRBV5-1	.	many	TRBJ2-5	CASSFGTTSQETQYF	TGCGCCAGCAGCTTCGGGACAACCTCACAAGAGACCCAGTACTTC
TRBV7-9	.	many	TRBJ2-5	CASSLILGIETQYF	TGTGCCAGCAGCTTAATCCTGGGGATAGAGACCCAGTACTTC
TRBV10-1	.	many	TRBJ1-4	CASSESGGSNEKLFF	TGCGCCAGCAGTGAGTCAGGGGGGTCTAATGAAAAACTGTTTTTT
TRBV2	TRBD1	many	TRBJ1-5	CASSLTGTGFEPQHF	TGTGCCAGCAGTCTTACCGGGACAGGTTTCGAGCCCCAGCATTTT